This is a list of T cell receptor beta chains from one sample in a study of T cell repertoires in cytomegalovirus infection. A single record per CDR3 protein comes from TCRdb applying MiXCR to the reads. The sample holds fewer than 550,000 distinct CDR3 sequences; about a third are singletons and the top ten take roughly 13%. Source material: PBMCs. All receptors derive from a human donor in good health (CMV status not recorded). Some clones in this sample may be carry-over from other donors' samples. Each CDR3 is given with its conserved first and last residue. D genes are given only for firm matches. The size of a clone is reported for some rows only, either as once, few or many, or as a class for expanded clones.

size | D | J | V | DNA | CDR3
few | . | TRBJ1-2 | TRBV4-1 | TGCGCCAGCAGCCAGGTGCGAGGGTTTGACGGCTACACCTTC | CASSQVRGFDGYTF
many | TRBD2 | TRBJ2-1 | TRBV6-1 | TGTGCCAGCAGTGAAACTGCTAGCGGGGGGCGAAGCTCCTACAATGAGCAGTTCTTC | CASSETASGGRSSYNEQFF
few | . | TRBJ1-5 | TRBV5-5 | TGTGCCCCCCTGGCCCACTCCCGGATGGGTAATCAGCCCCAGCATTTT | CAPLAHSRMGNQPQHF
. | . | TRBJ2-5 | TRBV4-1 | TGCGCCAGCAGCCAAACCCGTATGAGAGACCAAGAGACCCAGTACTTC | CASSQTRMRDQETQYF
. | TRBD1 | TRBJ1-2 | TRBV18 | TGTGCCAGCTCTCGGACAGGGGGCTACTATGGCTACACCTTC | CASSRTGGYYGYTF
many | . | TRBJ1-3 | TRBV7-8 | TGTGCCAGCAGCTTAGAAGGACGGTTCTCTGGAAACACCATATATTTT | CASSLEGRFSGNTIYF
. | TRBD1 | TRBJ1-1 | TRBV28 | TGTGCCAGCGGTTCGGTCGGGGACAGTCCCGGAATGTCTGCTTTCTTT | CASGSVGDSPGMSAFF
many | TRBD1 | TRBJ2-3 | TRBV7-2 | TGTGCCAGCAGCTTCAGACAGGGCCGCACAGATACGCAGTATTTT | CASSFRQGRTDTQYF
. | . | TRBJ2-7 | TRBV7-9 | TGTGCCAGCAGCCGACAGGAGGTGAACGAGCAGTACTTC | CASSRQEVNEQYF
few | TRBD1 | TRBJ1-1 | TRBV19 | TGTGCCAGTAGCCACAGGGGGGCCCTTGAAGCTTTCTTT | CASSHRGALEAFF
many | . | TRBJ2-7 | TRBV7-3 | TGTGCCAGCAGCTTAGGCCCAGGATACGAGCAGTACTTC | CASSLGPGYEQYF
many | . | TRBJ2-1 | TRBV7-6 | TGTGCCAGCAGCCCTCGCACTAGTGGGCGGAGGGAGCAGTTCTTC | CASSPRTSGRREQFF
. | . | TRBJ1-1 | TRBV5-4 | TGTGCCAGCAGCTTAATGCTGAACACTGAAGCTTTCTTT | CASSLMLNTEAFF
many | . | TRBJ1-5 | TRBV7-2 | TGTGCCAGCAGCCATGTGGCGAACGCTCTCAATCAGCCCCAGCATTTT | CASSHVANALNQPQHF
many | . | TRBJ2-1 | TRBV7-8 | TGTGCCAGCAGCCACAAACCGGGCCTGGGGGGCGCGGAGGTCTTC | CASSHKPGLGGAEVF
. | . | TRBJ1-1 | TRBV5-1 | TGCTCCAGCAGCTTGGTGGCCGGGAATTTCGGTGAAGCTTTCTTT | CSSSLVAGNFGEAFF
. | TRBD1 | TRBJ2-2 | TRBV5-4 | TGTGCCAGCAGCCCCAGTCCCGGGACAGGGTTCGGGGAGCTGTTTTTT | CASSPSPGTGFGELFF
. | TRBD2 | TRBJ2-3 | TRBV28 | TGTGCCAGCAGTTTAGGAGCGGGGGGGCTTCCGCAGTATTTT | CASSLGAGGLPQYF
. | . | TRBJ2-2 | TRBV4-1 | TGCGCCAGCTATACGGCCGGGGAGCTGTTTTTT | CASYTAGELFF
few | . | TRBJ1-2 | TRBV6-5 | TGTGCCAGCAGCCCAACAAGAGTACAACTAAATGGCTACACCTTC | CASSPTRVQLNGYTF
. | . | TRBJ2-1 | TRBV12-3/TRBV12-4 | TGTGCCAGCAGTTTCGCCCTGCGCAGCTACAATGAGCAGTTCTTC | CASSFALRSYNEQFF
many | . | TRBJ2-3 | TRBV6-2/TRBV6-3 | TGTGCCAGCAGGCGACGCGGGACAGTAACAGATACGCAGTATTTT | CASRRRGTVTDTQYF
many | . | TRBJ2-7 | TRBV7-2 | TGTGCCAGCAGCACAAGCCCGGGGCCTGCCTACGAGCAGTACTTC | CASSTSPGPAYEQYF
few | . | TRBJ2-1 | TRBV6-1 | TGTGCCAGCAACTTAGGACAACGAGTCGAGCAGTTCTTC | CASNLGQRVEQFF
few | TRBD2 | TRBJ2-3 | TRBV7-3 | TGTGCCAGCAGCTTAACGGGGACTAGCGGGGGCACAGATACGCAGTATTTT | CASSLTGTSGGTDTQYF
many | . | TRBJ2-1 | TRBV11-2 | TGTGCCAGCAGCTTAGCCTTTAACAATGAGCAGTTCTTC | CASSLAFNNEQFF
few | TRBD1 | TRBJ1-6 | TRBV27 | TGTGCCAGCAGCGTCACAGGGGAGGGAAATTCACCCCTCCACTTT | CASSVTGEGNSPLHF
. | . | TRBJ1-5 | TRBV6-6 | TGTGCCAGCAGTTACTCGGCTAGCAATCAGCCCCAGCATTTT | CASSYSASNQPQHF
. | . | TRBJ1-1 | TRBV5-4 | TGTGCCAGCAGCTTGGCTGGGACATATGAAGCTTTCTTT | CASSLAGTYEAFF
few | . | TRBJ2-5 | TRBV6-2/TRBV6-3 | TGTGCCAGCAGTTCGCCGGGCGGGGCGTACCAAGAGACCCAGTACTTC | CASSSPGGAYQETQYF
. | . | TRBJ1-2 | TRBV7-2 | TGTGCCAGCAGCCATGGGGTAAACTATGGCTACACCTTC | CASSHGVNYGYTF
many | TRBD1 | TRBJ2-3 | TRBV11-2 | TGTGCCAGCAGCTTAGTCCCTTTGGGGACAGGTAGCACAGATACGCAGTATTTT | CASSLVPLGTGSTDTQYF
few | TRBD1 | TRBJ1-4 | TRBV7-2 | TGTGCCAGCAGCCGCGCGGGACAGGGCGAAGTAAAACTGTTTTTT | CASSRAGQGEVKLFF
. | . | TRBJ1-2 | TRBV4-1 | TGCGCCAGCAGCCAAGAACTGAGGGCTGGTTTGGGGTATGGCTACACCTTC | CASSQELRAGLGYGYTF
. | . | TRBJ1-3 | TRBV7-6 | TGTGCCAGCAGCTCCAGACAGGTCCCTAACACCATATATTTT | CASSSRQVPNTIYF
many | . | TRBJ2-6 | TRBV7-2 | TGTGCCAGCAGCTCATCGGGAACCCGGGCTGGGGCCAACGTCCTGACTTTC | CASSSSGTRAGANVLTF
many | TRBD1 | TRBJ1-4 | TRBV7-2 | TGTGCCAGCAGCCCAGACAGGGCTGCAACTAATGAAAAACTGTTTTTT | CASSPDRAATNEKLFF
. | . | TRBJ2-5 | TRBV5-1 | TGCGCCAGCAGCCCCGGGGGCGGGGTCCAAGAGACCCAGTACTTC | CASSPGGGVQETQYF